This T cell receptor beta chain is from a study of regulatory T cells in long-lasting Graves disease (dated by TCRdb to the early 2020s). For context, the study as a whole: In the newly diagnosed Graves' disease group, patients had been taking antithyroid drugs for less than 3 months. Persistent Graves' disease patients were compared with newly diagnosed Graves' disease patients by peripheral blood TCR sequencing and RNA sequencing. The study was registered as a clinical trial and conducted in China. TCR sequencing covered 13 persistent and approximately 20 newly diagnosed Graves' disease patients, 33 samples in total. Overall results and qualifications from the work: The authors acknowledged the small sample size as a limitation that may reduce accuracy. Only peripheral blood was studied, because thyroid tissue, the primary lesion, was inaccessible. Persistent Graves' disease patients showed lower TCR Shannon entropy and fewer highly expanded clones than newly diagnosed patients, suggesting clonal expansion. Sequencing and analysis were limited to the TCR beta chain. Patients with persistent disease shared more public clonotypes (fewer than 3,000) than newly diagnosed patients did (around 980). Preferential use of TRBV28, TRBJ1-2 and TRBJ2-5 was observed in persistent disease, whereas TRBV20-1 and TRBJ2-1 were favored in newly diagnosed disease.

Reading the label with the study, this specimen's time point is: newly diagnosed GD, antithyroid drugs for less than 3 months. For both TCR sequencing and RNA sequencing, RNA was extracted from PBMCs using TRIzol. The diagnosis of Graves' disease followed American Thyroid Association guidelines. Patients were recruited from an endocrinology department in Xi'an, China. Each patient gave approximately 9.7 milliliters of peripheral blood, collected in an EDTA anticoagulant tube. Ficoll Paque Plus density gradient separation was used to isolate PBMCs, and no further T cell sorting was performed. An Agilent 2100 Bioanalyzer and agarose gel were used to check RNA quality, while a NanoDrop 2000 measured RNA concentration. Regarding this clonotype: What this receptor recognizes is not known. Base qualities are not at hand, and no much larger clone is one base apart.

The receptor library was made with multiplex PCR. Sequencing instrument: Illumina HiSeq 4000. To build TCR beta libraries, CDR3 regions were amplified by Arm-PCR using iRepertoire HTBI primers. Gel purification was performed on PCR products prior to sequencing. The authors' analysis ran thus. Gene usage analysis of CDR3 amino acid clonotypes relied on the approximately 60 TRBV and 12 to 15 TRBJ segments identified across samples. COPE and FqMerger were used to merge the filtered high-quality paired reads into contigs. Contigs were aligned with BLAST to IMGT TRBV, TRBD and TRBJ reference genes, and CDR3 was defined per IMGT. Any clonotype with a frequency above 0.1% was counted as a highly expanded clone. Shannon entropy served as the measure of repertoire diversity, while the Gini coefficient captured V-J evenness. Clonotypes shared by more than one individual were considered public. TCRdb reprocessing: public reads trimmed at Q25 with fastp, clones called with MiXCR, in-frame beta chains kept. Every distinct CDR3 protein forms one entry, paired with its most common genes and DNA. None of the V and J calls come from the authors' own analysis; TCRdb made them. In all, the sample holds around 470,000 distinct CDR3 sequences, and about 14% of those were seen once. The ten largest clones add up to approximately 15% of the sample.

Its CDR3 holds 19 amino acids, cysteine through phenylalanine. The read is trimmed to its CDR3 DNA, 57 bases read in frame from base 1. Germline trimming: 1 base from V, 4 bases from J; junction bases outside gene matches: 10. These records were also assigned to another study, of T cells in Graves' hyperthyroidism and ophthalmopathy. As the second publication notes: Graves' hyperthyroidism was defined as stable when no progression to ophthalmopathy occurred over 18 months of follow-up. The hyperthyroidism patients were between 18 and 65 years old and newly diagnosed, with a disease duration of less than 2 months. Exclusion was applied to patients with uncontrolled infections, other autoimmune diseases, pregnancy or lactation. Diagnoses were based on clinical symptoms, serum thyroxine and TRAb, thyroid ultrasound and orbital computed tomography. The first round of RT-PCR for the TCR CDR3 was performed with the HTBI primer set and the Qiagen OneStep RT-PCR kit. Most expanded thyroid clonotypes (frequency above 0.001) were also found in blood, which suggests that blood repertoires may mirror thyroid immune responses. A model built on a 13 V-J signature distinguished ophthalmopathy from stable hyperthyroidism, reaching roughly 88% sensitivity and 81.08% specificity in cross-validation and 80%/75% in testing. In validation, the model predicted progression to ophthalmopathy with approximately 70% sensitivity and roughly 72% specificity, a median of roughly seven months before onset. A discovery cohort of about a hundred patients, fewer than 50 with Graves' ophthalmopathy and approximately 57 with stable Graves' hyperthyroidism, was used to find distinguishing TCR V-J signatures. Prospective prediction of ophthalmopathy was tested in an independent validation cohort of about 19 hyperthyroidism patients and some 17 patients who later progressed to ophthalmopathy. The roughly 94 discovery patients were randomly split 7:3 into training and test sets. In about 6 Graves' hyperthyroidism patients, the study also compared T-cell repertoires from thyroid tissue with T-cell repertoires from blood. Once sampling was done, hyperthyroidism patients were given methimazole at a starting dose of 30 mg daily, whereas ophthalmopathy patients were given high-dose intravenous methylprednisolone. The libraries were constructed in a second round of multiplex PCR and then size-selected and purified. Paired-end sequencing of the libraries was performed with 100 bp reads on an Illumina HiSeq2000. SOAPnuke was used to process the raw data, removing reads that contained adapters or uncalled bases, had a mean Phred below 15, or lacked an exact match to the constant primer or identifier. High-quality paired reads were merged with COPE v1.2.5, and unique nucleotide sequences were defined as clonotypes. MiTCR v1.1 was used to align the clonotypes against IMGT TRBV, TRBD and TRBJ reference segments. The analysis included only V-J combinations with a frequency above 0.0001, which together covered 98% to 99.2% of the repertoires. A TCS score was defined as the ratio of F50 (clonal expansion) to E x V (chaos), with BLOSUM62-based TCRdist applied between CDR3 peptides within each V-J. Welch's t-statistics and random forest reduced roughly 540 V-J features to about 12, which were used in a naive Bayes classifier (R e1071). No statistical method was used to fix the sample size in advance, and group allocation was not hidden from the investigators. TCR Vbeta CDR3 sequencing of 120 to 150 peripheral blood samples (43 ophthalmopathy, approximately 80 hyperthyroidism and approximately 17 progressor patients) is reported in the paper.

The sample here was peripheral blood mononuclear cells (PBMCs), taken at new diagnosis, from a patient treated with antithyroid drugs. The rearranged chain carries TRBV12-3 or TRBV12-4 and TRBJ2-6; 10 of the junction bases match TRBD2. The sequence came from a woman between 50 and 59 years old with Graves disease. Donor details come from another sample of the same person, matched by shared clones. The DNA reads TGTGCCAGCAGTTTAGACCTAGCGGGAGTCATTACGGGGGCCAACGTCCTGACTTTC. This is translated as CASSLDLAGVITGANVLTF.